The rows below give T cell receptor beta chains drawn from one sample of a study of preoperative IRX-2 immunotherapy in early breast cancer. The assay was immunoSEQ multiplex PCR, and TCRdb's table has in-frame clones only and misses some. The profile shows about 67,000 clones, roughly 95% of them singletons. Sampling took place from a patient treated with IRX-2 immunotherapy. Receptor source: a human donor with breast cancer. CDR3s include the opening cysteine and the closing phenylalanine or tryptophan. Fields, in order: CDR3 protein, V gene, J gene.

CASSPAGTGLSGNTIYF	TRBV5-1	TRBJ1-3
CASSQVFRGREMNTGELFF	TRBV4-3	TRBJ2-2
CASTGPPSTGELFF	TRBV9	TRBJ2-2
CASSLGVLLSYEQYF	TRBV7-2	TRBJ2-7
CASSRAVGQASLGDYGYTF	TRBV7-9	TRBJ1-2
CASSEYLGPGEQFF	TRBV25-1	TRBJ2-1
CASSYGYGGVGTGELFF	TRBV11-2	TRBJ2-2
CASSPPGRDEQYF	TRBV6-5	TRBJ2-7
CASSFRTGGEQYF	TRBV7-2	TRBJ2-7
CASSRGGSGQYF	TRBV7-9	TRBJ2-7
CASQGLYTGELFF	TRBV2	TRBJ2-2
CASSTGGLDGYTF	TRBV2	TRBJ1-2
CASRSDRTTEAFF	TRBV5-8	TRBJ1-1
CASSLYPRHPNTGELFF	TRBV19	TRBJ2-2
CASSLIGDEQFF	TRBV7-3	TRBJ2-1
CASSPRGHPTEAFF	TRBV5-8	TRBJ1-1
CASKQTGGTDTQYF	TRBV6-4	TRBJ2-3
CASRPTGSGANVLTF	TRBV27	TRBJ2-6
CTSSQDMGQLNTGELFF	TRBV1	TRBJ2-2
CASSLVTGGPYEQYF	TRBV7-2	TRBJ2-7
CASSQDLGTESTDTQYF	TRBV4-3	TRBJ2-3
CASSLGTGRLSPLHF	TRBV7-3	TRBJ1-6
CASTFTVSSYNSPLHF	TRBV2	TRBJ1-6
CASSQEAGGLGTDTQYF	TRBV4-3	TRBJ2-3
CASSVDPHRTDTDTQYF	TRBV9	TRBJ2-3
CASSLQVSSTEQYF	TRBV5-1	TRBJ2-7
CASTHSGGPDTQYF	TRBV5-1	TRBJ2-3
CASSGLASTGELFF	TRBV2	TRBJ2-2
CASSQTSSRAGNEQFF	TRBV2	TRBJ2-1
CASSLARDSPLHF	TRBV7-3	TRBJ1-6
CAISEFRTGELVTQYF	TRBV10-3	TRBJ2-5
CASSQEFGAYEQYF	TRBV4-3	TRBJ2-7
CASSQDMSFGGTEAFF	TRBV4-3	TRBJ1-1
CASSLIRAYNEQFF	TRBV5-6	TRBJ2-1
CASGRSPLGELFF	TRBV6-1	TRBJ2-2
CASRSGLYNEQFF	TRBV10-2	TRBJ2-1
CASSLPGVTEAFF	TRBV28	TRBJ1-1
CASTFPGGPYEQYF	TRBV28	TRBJ2-7
CAGSSRVQGPNYGYTF	TRBV5-1	TRBJ1-2
CATSRAGPRIQYF	TRBV15	TRBJ2-5
CASSFGQGTNTGELFF	TRBV18	TRBJ2-2
CAIAQNGDNEQFF	TRBV10-3	TRBJ2-1
CASSSSAGGINQPQHF	TRBV27	TRBJ1-5
CASSFRGLSVSGANVLTF	TRBV5-1	TRBJ2-6
CASSDRDYEQYF	TRBV2	TRBJ2-7
CATSISLAGAHNEQFF	TRBV15	TRBJ2-1
CASGPGQGMYYGYTF	TRBV4-1	TRBJ1-2
CASSPRGEEHTGELFF	TRBV7-9	TRBJ2-2
CASSQEPGSYEQYF	TRBV4-1	TRBJ2-7
CASSLGGGVDNEQFF	TRBV11-2	TRBJ2-1
CASSLLGGKEELFF	TRBV4-2	TRBJ2-2
CASSLVGPNEKLFF	TRBV7-6	TRBJ1-4
CATSKVTRSEQYF	TRBV15	TRBJ2-7